The 19 T cell receptor beta chains below were found in one sample sequenced in a study of blood T cell repertoires in COVID-19. Produced via immunoSEQ multiplex PCR; TCRdb's table is partial and in-frame only. The sample lists some 80,000 clones, around 76% occurring once. The sample taken for sequencing was peripheral blood. The source of these receptors is an elderly woman with active or convalescent COVID-19.

The chain combines TRBV7-9 with TRBJ2-7; TRBD2 aligns across 8 bases. V lost 0 bases, J lost 4 bases, and 2 bases stayed unmatched. CDR3 length equals 14 residues. CDR1 and CDR2 from the germline V gene are SEHNR and FQNEAQ (reference sequence). CDR3 amino acids: CASSLAGTRYEQYF. The CDR3 nucleotides read TGTGCCAGCAGCTTAGCGGGGACTAGATACGAGCAGTACTTC.

The chain employs TRBV6-5 and TRBJ2-7, with 7 bases matching TRBD1. This CDR3 has 13 amino acids. V lost 7 bases to trimming and J lost 3 bases; unmatched junction nucleotides: 6. Per the germline V gene, CDR1 is MNHEY and CDR2 is SVGAGI. CDR3 residues: CASTTGAGYEQYF. For the CDR3, the DNA is TGTGCCAGCACCACAGGGGCGGGCTACGAGCAGTACTTC.

In its sample, this clone was seen many times. V usage is TRBV7-8 and J usage is TRBJ2-7; D may be TRBD1 (5 bases). The CDR3 consists of 13 residues. Trimming left V 7 bases short and J 4 bases short, with 14 bases between. Germline V gives CDR1 SGHVS, CDR2 FQNEAQ. Written as DNA, the CDR3 is TGTGCCAGCATCCCCCTTGCAGGGTACGAGCAGTACTTC. Amino acids: CASIPLAGYEQYF.

The gene calls are TRBV9 and TRBJ1-2; D is undetermined. Per the germline V gene, CDR1 is SGDLS and CDR2 is YYNGEE. Trimming took 0 bases from V and 2 from J, leaving 8 bases between them. CDR3 length equals 14 residues. For the CDR3, the DNA is TGTGCCAGCAGCGTAGGAGGTCCAAACTATGGCTACACCTTC. It specifies CASSVGGPNYGYTF.

This chain uses TRBV30 with TRBJ1-3; 9 bases line up with TRBD1. The CDR3 runs 17 residues. The germline gives CDR1 GTSNPN, CDR2 SVGIG (reference sequence). The J segment lost 1 base and the V segment lost 1 base, leaving 8 bases of the junction unmatched. In DNA, the CDR3 is TGTGCCTGGAGTGCTTACCGGGACAGGGATTCTGGAAACACCATATATTTT. It specifies CAWSAYRDRDSGNTIYF.

The chain joins TRBV27 to TRBJ1-1; D is uncertain. V was trimmed by 8 bases and J by 1 base, leaving 11 bases between them. Germline CDR1 reads MNHEY; CDR2 reads SMNVEV (reference sequence). The CDR3 is 13 amino acids. The CDR3 sequence: CASCDRGNTEAFF. The CDR3 bases are TGTGCCAGCTGCGATCGGGGGAACACTGAAGCTTTCTTT.

The chain couples TRBV7-9 to TRBJ1-2, with 7 bases identical to TRBD1. There are 14 residues in the CDR3. The ends lost 8 bases at V and 1 base at J; junction bases unmatched: 7. Germline CDR1 reads SEHNR; CDR2 reads FQNEAQ (reference sequence). CDR3 sequence (DNA): TGTGCCAGCGGTAGGACAGGACTTAACTATGGCTACACCTTC. Translated: CASGRTGLNYGYTF.

This clone was detected only a few times. The chain has TRBV4-3 and TRBJ1-1; 8 nucleotides agree with TRBD1. CDR1 and CDR2 (germline): LGHNA, YSLEER. Losses at the gene ends were 3 bases for V and 6 bases for J; bases not matched to a gene: 3. The CDR3 covers 13 residues. CDR3 in DNA: TGCGCCAGCAGCCAGGACAGGGAGGCTGAAGCTTTCTTT. Its protein product is CASSQDREAEAFF.

The V call is TRBV21-1, the J call TRBJ2-7; TRBD2, as called in the table, went unchecked against the DNA. TRBV21-1 is classified as a pseudogene. CDR3 length: 20 residues. CDR3 nucleotide sequence: TGTGCCAGCAGCAAACCAATTAACTCCCTGGTGGGGAGGGGTCGCTACGAGCAGTACTTC. This codes for CASSKPINSLVGRGRYEQYF.

The chain carries TRBV5-5 and TRBJ1-4; the match to TRBD1 covers 9 bases. The length of the CDR3 is 11 residues. V dropped 4 bases and J dropped 14; count of bases not matched to a gene: 3. Germline CDR1 and CDR2: SGHKS and YYEKEE (reference sequence). This chain's CDR3 is CASSPGQGLFF. CDR3 nucleotides: TGTGCCAGCAGCCCGGGACAGGGTCTGTTTTTT.

Only a few counts were recorded for this clone. This rearrangement joins TRBV28 to TRBJ2-2; 8 nucleotides line up with TRBD2. Trimming cost V 7 bases and J 3 bases; bases outside gene matches: 4. Germline values: CDR1 MDHEN, CDR2 SYDVKM. This CDR3 spans 14 amino acids. CDR3 protein: CASKAGDDTGELFF. The CDR3 nucleotides are TGTGCCAGCAAAGCGGGGGATGACACCGGGGAGCTGTTTTTT. Supplemented by reference TRBV28 and TRBJ2-2, the full variable domain reads DVKVTQSSRYLVKRTGEKVFLECVQDMDHENMFWYRQDPGLGLRLIYFSYDVKMKEKGDIPEGYSVSREKKERFSLILESASTNQTSMYLCASKAGDDTGELFFGEGSRLTVL.

J is TRBJ2-7 and V is TRBV4-3; D remains unclear. This CDR3 comprises 14 residues. In germline, CDR1 is LGHNA, CDR2 YSLEER. The germline V and J ends were trimmed by 0 bases and 0 bases, with 6 bases remaining between them. The CDR3 DNA reads as TGCGCCAGCAGCCAAGATCCCAGCTCCTACGAGCAGTACTTC. Amino acid sequence: CASSQDPSSYEQYF.

J is TRBJ2-7 and V is TRBV7-2; D call uncertain. V dropped 1 base and J dropped 2 bases, with 9 bases sitting between them. Per germline, CDR1 SGHTA and CDR2 FQGNSA. The CDR3 contains 14 residues. The CDR3 sequence: CASSLGLDPYEQYF. DNA of the CDR3: TGTGCCAGCAGCTTAGGTCTAGATCCCTACGAGCAGTACTTC.

The J gene is TRBJ1-1, the V gene TRBV29-1; tentatively, D is TRBD1 (5 bases). This CDR3 is 13 amino acids long. Trimming removed 4 bases from V and 7 bases from J, with 16 bases in between. Germline lookup yields CDR1 SQVTM and CDR2 ANQGSEA. CDR3 DNA: TGCAGCGTTGGAGGTGGTGGGCAGGGTGAAGCTTTCTTT. Translation: CSVGGGGQGEAFF.

The chain links TRBV10-3 to TRBJ2-7; D perhaps matches TRBD2 (7 bases). The CDR3 extends over 13 amino acids. The ends were cut back, 8 bases at V and 7 bases at J, with 18 bases in the middle. The germline V gene encodes CDR1 ENHRY and CDR2 SYGVKD. The CDR3 DNA follows: TGTGCCATCGCGCCACGGGGGGCGTGGGAGCAGTACTTC. This sequence encodes CAIAPRGAWEQYF.

The chain recombines TRBV7-8 with TRBJ2-5; D might be TRBD1 (6 bases). The CDR3 spans 14 residues. The ends were cut back, 1 base at V and 5 bases at J, with 11 bases in the middle. CDR1 is SGHVS and CDR2 is FQNEAQ in the germline V gene. CDR3 residues: CASSLVTQGETQYF. The CDR3 DNA reads TGTGCCAGCAGCTTAGTCACCCAGGGGGAGACCCAGTACTTC.

The CDR3 spells CASAGEDTQYF. In nucleotides, the CDR3 is TGTGCCAGCGCGGGGGAGGATACGCAGTATTTT. V is TRBV9 and J is TRBJ2-3; 7 bases are shared with TRBD2. Trimming at V came to 7 bases and at J to 6 bases, leaving 2 bases not matched to a gene. Germline CDR1 and CDR2: SGDLS and YYNGEE. The CDR3 contains 11 residues. Combining the CDR3 with reference TRBV9 and TRBJ2-3 gives the whole variable domain DSGVTQTPKHLITATGQRVTLRCSPRSGDLSVYWYQQSLDQGLQFLIQYYNGEERAKGNILERFSAQQFPDLHSELNLSSLELGDSALYFCASAGEDTQYFGPGTRLTVL.

J is TRBJ1-3 and V is TRBV6-5; 8 bases agree with TRBD1. With V trimmed by 9 bases and J by 4 bases, 11 bases remained unmatched. The germline V gene encodes CDR1 MNHEY and CDR2 SVGAGI. The CDR3 extends over 15 amino acids. This chain's CDR3 is CASAQGAQGGNTIYF. The CDR3 DNA sequence: TGTGCCAGTGCGCAGGGGGCGCAGGGAGGAAACACCATATATTTT.

The V and J genes are TRBV5-1 and TRBJ2-1; TRBD2 aligns across 13 bases. Germline V gene lookup returns CDR1 SGHRS and CDR2 YFSETQ. The CDR3 sequence is 17 residues long. Trimming at V came to 1 base and at J to 3 bases, leaving 4 bases not matched to a gene. This CDR3 is CASSLSRTSGGYNEQFF. The CDR3 region has the DNA TGCGCCAGCAGCTTGTCCAGGACTAGCGGGGGCTACAATGAGCAGTTCTTC. Supplemented by reference TRBV5-1 and TRBJ2-1, the full variable domain reads KAGVTQTPRYLIKTRGQQVTLSCSPISGHRSVSWYQQTPGQGLQFLFEYFSETQRNKGNFPGRFSGRQFSNSRSEMNVSTLELGDSALYLCASSLSRTSGGYNEQFFGPGTRLTVL.